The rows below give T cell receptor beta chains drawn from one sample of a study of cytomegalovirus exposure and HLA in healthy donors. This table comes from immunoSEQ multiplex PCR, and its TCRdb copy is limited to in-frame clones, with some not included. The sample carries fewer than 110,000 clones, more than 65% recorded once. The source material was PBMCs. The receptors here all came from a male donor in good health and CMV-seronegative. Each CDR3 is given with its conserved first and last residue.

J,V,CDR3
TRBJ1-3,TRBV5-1,CASSMGPGNTIYF
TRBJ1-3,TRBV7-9,CASSRKGWTGQGNTIYF
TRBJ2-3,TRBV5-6,CASSPDRHADTQYF
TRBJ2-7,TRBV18,CASSSSSGSSYEQYF
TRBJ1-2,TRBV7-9,CASSSANVANYGYTF
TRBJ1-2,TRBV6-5,CASSYRGQGYTF
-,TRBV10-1,CASSVGTSGYEQYF
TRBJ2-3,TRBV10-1,CASRSGTGAASTDTQYF
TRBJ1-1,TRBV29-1,CSVFRDRSYKAFF
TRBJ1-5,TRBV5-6,CASSFGVKQPQHF
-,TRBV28,CASSPRAGGYEQYF
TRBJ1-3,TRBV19,CASSRQRSSGNTIYF
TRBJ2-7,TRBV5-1,CASSPGQWGRAYEQYF
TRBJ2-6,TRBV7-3,CASSLSGGAGANVLTF
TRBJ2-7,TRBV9,CASTTYEQYF
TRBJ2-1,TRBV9,CASSVALGGSNEQFF
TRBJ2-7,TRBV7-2,CASRATSGRAGEQYF
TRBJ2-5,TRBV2,CASSDGAGDGEETQYF
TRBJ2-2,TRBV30,CAWIGTGRTGELFF
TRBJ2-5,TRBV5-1,CASSTGTVQETQYF
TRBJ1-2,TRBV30,CAWSATGGGYGYTF
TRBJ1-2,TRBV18,CASSPTGDRAGYTF
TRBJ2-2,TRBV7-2,CASSRRGGGTSTGELFF
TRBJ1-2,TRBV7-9,CASSSRTGPIYGYTF
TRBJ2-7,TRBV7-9,CASSLDREFRSEQYF
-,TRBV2,CASRIQSSAYEQYF
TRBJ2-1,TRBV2,CASRFLAGGNEQFF
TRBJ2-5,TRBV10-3,CAISPGLQETQYF
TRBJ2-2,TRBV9,CASSVVPQGPGELFF
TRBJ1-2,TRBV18,CASSASDTRGYTF
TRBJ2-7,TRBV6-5,CASSYSGTSYEQYF